The T cell receptor (beta chain) under discussion was sequenced for a study of cytomegalovirus exposure and HLA in healthy donors. Study-level background: An early release of data contained 75 million to 100 million unique TCRs, which came from HLA-typed donors.

A word on this clone: Its antigen is unidentified.

Study results and limitations: Indistinguishable V segments, including TRBV6-2 and TRBV6-3, were excluded.

The PCR ran on 60 Vbeta and 13 Jbeta primers. This table comes from immunoSEQ multiplex PCR, and its TCRdb copy is limited to in-frame clones, with some not included. The table records about 190,000 clones, around four fifths of them present only once. The CDR3 runs to 13 residues. Germline V gene sequence: CDR1 SGDLS, CDR2 YYNGEE. The V gene lost 3 bases and the J gene lost 6 bases, with 13 bases spanning the gap. The sample consisted of PBMCs. The chain has TRBV9 and TRBJ2-7; a possible D gene is TRBD1 (5 bases). The sequence came from a woman under 30 in good health and CMV-seronegative. Here the CDR3 DNA reads TGTGCCAGCAGCGCAGGGATTATTGCCGAGCAGTACTTC. This translates into CASSAGIIAEQYF.